This note documents a single TCR beta chain sequence. The target of this receptor is not known. No much larger clonotype is one base removed from it; base qualities were not supplied. The sample is drawn from a study of beta chain features in type 1 diabetes (dated by TCRdb to about 2018). Turning to the overall study: Mean age, gender distribution, total cell number and subset yield did not differ between patients and healthy donors. Across all samples, some 99 million sorted cells were examined, and cell number per subset correlated strongly with RNA yield. In the study, TCRB repertoires of sorted circulating CD4+ T cell subsets from recently diagnosed type 1 diabetes patients were compared with those of matched healthy donors. Regulatory and stem cell-like memory subsets were isolated from only 8 patients and about 8 healthy donors, whereas naive and central memory subsets came from all 30 or so donors. Paper-wide results and their limitations: At VDJ recombination sites, patients with type 1 diabetes made fewer insertions and deleted more nucleotides, a pattern implying thymic rearrangement abnormalities. Naive, central memory and regulatory TCRB repertoires appeared to be more similar among patients than among healthy donors. PCR may preferentially amplify shorter templates, but because patient and control samples were amplified and corrected together, any resulting skew would affect both groups equally. Only small numbers of individuals were included in the HLA sub-analyses, which left unresolved whether HLA type had any influence on TCRB rearrangement. Because cDNA rather than genomic DNA was sequenced, highly expressing activated cells could have been over-represented, although no difference in activation and CD3 levels was found between groups. A moderate but significant shortening of TCRB CDR3 length was observed in type 1 diabetes patients in all four CD4+ subsets.

Each donor gave one peripheral blood draw, averaging approximately 110 mL, which was collected into heparinised tubes. Using a panel that included CD45RO, CCR7, CD25, CD127, CD95 and CD27, naive, central memory, regulatory and stem cell-like memory CD4+ T cells were sorted on a BD FACSAria II. Every sorted population had a purity above 95%. PBMCs were isolated immediately by Lymphoprep density gradient centrifugation and stained directly without culture. So that batch effects would be minimized, each experiment stained and sorted samples in pairs, pairing one healthy donor with one patient. Between the V and J ends, shortened by 2 bases and 10 bases respectively, the junction contains 12 bases. From the cysteine up to the phenylalanine, the CDR3 has a length of 13 residues. The read is trimmed to its CDR3 DNA, 39 bases read in frame from base 1. CDR1 and CDR2 (SGHNT, YYREEE) derive from the germline V gene (reference sequence).

The entire amount of isolated RNA was reverse transcribed using the High Capacity cDNA Reverse Transcription Kit, so the sequenced TCRB transcripts were expressed ones. Deep immunoSEQ sequencing was performed on naive, central memory and regulatory T cell samples, with an average of about 3.6 million total reads per sample. Sorted cells were lysed in RLT buffer, and RNA was extracted using DNase-treated RNeasy Micro or Mini kits according to cell number. To prevent cross-contamination, every cell subset was processed on its own, while patient and healthy donor samples were processed together. The immunoSEQ multiplex PCR was used to amplify TCRB sequences from cDNA, yielding 87-bp fragments that span the CDR3 region. Sequencing of the amplicons was done on the Illumina HiSeq platform. Under the source paper's analysis protocol: Synthetic template baselines were used to correct PCR bias computationally, reads within Hamming distance 2 were collapsed, and singletons that could not be merged were discarded. Reads were aligned against IMGT to assign V, D and J genes, CDR3 length and insertions or deletions at six rearrangement sites. Within each subset, clonotype counts were normalized to sorted cell number, after which true diversity and Gini coefficients were computed with the tcR R package. The overlap coefficient, calculated on TCRB nucleotide sequences, was used to measure repertoire sharing. Out-of-frame TCRB sequences from naive cells were analyzed to stand in for the pre-selection repertoire. In TCRdb, the immuneACCESS table is reduced to in-frame sequences with V and J assigned. These tables do not hold every clone; where another copy was compared, an unresolved V gene accounts for under half, and the others remain unexplained. V, J and clone size derive from that table, while D and trimming were established from the DNA sequence. Within this sample are about 660,000 clones, with around 15% of them counted one time only. The ten largest clones capture nearly 0.04% of the sample.

The chain is assembled from TRBV5-4 and TRBJ2-2, with the D segment identity uncertain. The receptor comes from a man between 18 and 35 years old with type 1 diabetes. Sequences were obtained from naive CD4+ T cells from blood. The sample's cell subset or site label, decoded: true naive CD4+ T cells. The sequenced DNA: TGTGCCAGCAGCTTCCGTCGTCAGGAGGAGCTGTTTTTT. Translated, this is CASSFRRQEELFF.